The T cell receptor beta chain described here comes from a study of T cell responses to AZD1222 COVID-19 vaccine (dated by TCRdb to about 2021). Concerning the study at large: Because spike-specific TCR depth and breadth did not differ between the two schedules, AZD1222 recipients who got a second dose at roughly 4 weeks were pooled with those who got a second dose at roughly 12 weeks. TCR sequencing covered over 230 trial participants: 207 given two doses of AZD1222 and approximately 26 given two doses of MenACWY control vaccine. Trial participants were enrolled by age into subgroups of 18-55, 56-69 and 70-plus years, and 148, 28 and 57 TCR-sequenced participants, respectively, were included in these subgroups. Summary of the overall study and its limitations: Vaccine-associated CD4 TCRs spanned the whole spike protein, with dominant responses in regions 160-218 and 743-854. The 56-69-year group was small, and its depth increase did not reach significance, likely because of low power. Participants were mostly white British, with more females than males. The authors suggested clonal diversity may have been underestimated. Epitopes outside the regions mutated in the B.1.351 and B.1.1.7 variants were reportedly recognized by nearly half of the unique spike-specific TCRs. Conclusions about previously exposed vaccinees were limited because only a handful of AZD1222 recipients were SARS-CoV-2 seropositive at baseline. No day 14 peak-response samples were available, so repertoires were characterized only after the peak T cell response. After two AZD1222 doses, both the breadth and the depth of spike-specific TCRs were significantly higher than at day 0 and than in MenACWY recipients.

V is reduced by 7 bases and J by 0 bases, leaving a spacing of 11 bases between them. From the cysteine through the phenylalanine, the CDR3 covers 15 amino acids. Here the CDR3 DNA is all that survives: 45 bases in frame from base 1. According to the germline V gene (reference sequence), CDR1 reads SGHKS and CDR2 reads YYEKEE. The CDR3 regions of human TCRbeta chains were analyzed by immunosequencing. The authors' analysis ran thus. TCRs in the repertoires were compared against a reference library of SARS-CoV-2-specific TCRs that had been generated with the MIRA antigen-specificity platform. Breadth was defined as the fraction of unique TCRs that were SARS-CoV-2-associated, and depth was defined as the fraction of total T cells that were SARS-CoV-2-associated. Using the MIRA data, each spike-specific TCR was assigned both to the spike region to which the TCR was reactive and to a CD4 or CD8 class. Log10-transformed breadth and depth values were compared by one-way ANOVA with Sidak's multiple comparisons tests. Not all clones reach the TCRdb copy of this immuneACCESS table, which keeps in-frame sequences only. Checked studies attribute under half of the gap to unresolved V genes and leave the rest unexplained. D and trimming were read from the DNA, whereas the V and J calls and clone size are those reported in that table. The sample data list fewer than 110,000 clones, and 90% of these were observed just once. The biggest ten clones account for under 5.5% of the sample.

About this clone: Its cognate antigen has yet to be identified. Base qualities were left out, and no much larger clone turns up one base away.

Explained via the paper, the time point label denotes: baseline before first vaccination. Samples from vaccinated people were obtained from the UK trials COV001 and COV002, which included a single-blind randomized controlled phase 2/3 trial of AZD1222 (ChAdOx1 nCoV-19) in healthy adults. For TCRbeta chain sequencing, PBMC samples were collected from trial participants at day 0 and at day 28 after the second dose. Here the chain combines TRBV5-5 and TRBJ2-6; no D segment can be confidently identified. The TCR was taken from an adult in good health. The material sequenced was peripheral blood, taken on day 0 of AZD1222 vaccination. The DNA is TGTGCCAGCCTATTTAAGCTCTCTGGGGCCAACGTCCTGACTTTC. Translated, it gives CASLFKLSGANVLTF.